Below, one T cell receptor beta chain is given with its context. A read error is possible here, since a much larger clone lies one base away. The data originate from a study of blood T cells in healthy people across ages. The CDR3 is made up of 15 amino acids. Germline V gene data show CDR1 as MNHNY and CDR2 as SVGAGI (reference sequence). Trimming cost V 4 bases and J 11 bases; bases outside gene matches: 13. Primed by a sample-barcoded 5' primer and a J-beta primer mix, a second PCR proceeded for 7 to 11 cycles. TCRdb used MiXCR to reprocess the 5' RACE reads, holding one entry per CDR3 protein. This sample yields around 710,000 distinct CDR3 sequences, of which approximately 43% are seen a single time; roughly 20% belongs to the top ten. Those donating, healthy Caucasian individuals from Russia, were aged roughly 6 to 90. Per-sample yields of isolated PBMCs were at least 7 million.

V usage is TRBV6-6 and J usage is TRBJ2-5; 10 bases agree with TRBD2. This TCR came from a woman aged 55-75 years in good health. What was sequenced was blood. The CDR3 sequence: CASSWSGGEYNEQYF. In DNA form, the CDR3 reads TGTGCCAGCAGTTGGAGCGGGGGGGAATACAATGAGCAGTACTTC.